This TCR beta chain comes out of a study of blood T cell repertoires in COVID-19. Study-level information: T cells, B-cell-depleted T cells, or PBMCs provided the cDNA or gDNA that served as material.

The age range of participants was about 18 to 100 years, with residence in more than 20 US areas. The CDR3 spans 14 residues. CDR1 and CDR2 (germline): SGHTS, YDEGEE. Trimming took 3 bases from V and 2 from J; bases not matched to a gene: 2. Per the original data handling: Amplification of reference gene primers was used by the study to estimate nucleated cell counts. The table came from immunoSEQ multiplex PCR; TCRdb's copy has only in-frame clones and leaves some out. Clone size and V and J calls were adopted from that table, with D and trimming inferred from the DNA. The table lists some 200,000 clones, about 84% of them singletons.

Material for sequencing was PBMCs or T cells enriched from blood (not recorded which). This clonotype was sampled from a woman between 40 and 50 years old with acute COVID-19. The rearrangement uses TRBV5-8 and TRBJ1-5; 7 nucleotides line up with TRBD1. The CDR3 protein is CASSWGTGNQPQHF. The CDR3 nucleotides are TGTGCCAGCAGCTGGGGGACAGGCAATCAGCCCCAGCATTTT.